These T cell receptor beta chains were read from a single sample in a study of cytomegalovirus exposure and HLA in healthy donors. Profiling relied on immunoSEQ multiplex PCR, and the TCRdb table lists in-frame clones only, not all of them. Here the sample spans over 150,000 clones, roughly 80% being singletons. Sequences were obtained from PBMCs. The receptor source for this set is a man in his forties in good health and CMV-seronegative. Each CDR3 is given with its conserved first and last residue. A D gene is named only where the DNA matches it firmly. Expanded clones get a size class; other rows say once, few or many, or leave the size out.

j_gene: TRBJ1-6
v_gene: TRBV5-1
abundance: -
d_gene: -
CDR3aa: CASSLERQNSPLHF
CDR3nt: TGCGCCAGCAGCTTGGAAAGACAGAATTCACCCCTCCACTTT

j_gene: TRBJ1-2
v_gene: TRBV5-5
abundance: -
d_gene: -
CDR3aa: CASSLALGNYGYTF
CDR3nt: TGTGCCAGCAGCTTGGCTCTAGGAAACTATGGCTACACCTTC

j_gene: TRBJ2-3
v_gene: TRBV7-9
abundance: -
d_gene: -
CDR3aa: CASSLEGLTQYF
CDR3nt: TGTGCCAGCAGCTTAGAGGGGCTCACGCAGTATTTT

j_gene: TRBJ2-3
v_gene: TRBV7-9
abundance: -
d_gene: -
CDR3aa: CASSPFDTQYF
CDR3nt: TGTGCCAGCAGCCCTTTTGATACGCAGTATTTT

j_gene: TRBJ1-5
v_gene: TRBV5-8
abundance: -
d_gene: -
CDR3aa: CASSEGDSNQPQHF
CDR3nt: TGTGCCAGCAGCGAGGGTGATAGCAATCAGCCCCAGCATTTT

j_gene: TRBJ1-1
v_gene: TRBV6-5
abundance: once
d_gene: TRBD1
CDR3aa: CASSLQGGGTEAFF
CDR3nt: TGTGCCAGCAGTTTACAGGGGGGAGGTACTGAAGCTTTCTTT

j_gene: TRBJ2-7
v_gene: TRBV5-1
abundance: -
d_gene: TRBD1
CDR3aa: CASSSGQGYEQYF
CDR3nt: TGCGCCAGCAGCTCGGGACAGGGGTACGAGCAGTACTTC

j_gene: TRBJ2-5
v_gene: TRBV5-1
abundance: -
d_gene: -
CDR3aa: CASSLAAVGGETQYF
CDR3nt: TGCGCCAGCAGCTTGGCCGCCGTTGGAGGGGAGACCCAGTACTTC

j_gene: TRBJ2-1
v_gene: TRBV10-2
abundance: -
d_gene: TRBD2
CDR3aa: CASSDLASGGANEQFF
CDR3nt: TGCGCCAGCAGTGATCTGGCTAGCGGGGGGGCCAATGAGCAGTTCTTC

j_gene: TRBJ2-3
v_gene: TRBV5-1
abundance: -
d_gene: TRBD2
CDR3aa: CASSLVAGPTDTQYF
CDR3nt: TGCGCCAGCAGCTTGGTAGCGGGGCCCACAGATACGCAGTATTTT

j_gene: TRBJ1-5
v_gene: TRBV27
abundance: -
d_gene: -
CDR3aa: CASSSTVSDQPQHF
CDR3nt: TGTGCCAGCAGTTCGACAGTTTCCGATCAGCCCCAGCATTTT

j_gene: TRBJ2-7
v_gene: TRBV30
abundance: -
d_gene: TRBD2
CDR3aa: CAWSVDGGITYEQYF
CDR3nt: TGTGCCTGGAGTGTCGACGGGGGGATAACCTACGAGCAGTACTTC

j_gene: TRBJ2-3
v_gene: TRBV6-6
abundance: -
d_gene: TRBD2
CDR3aa: CASLGGLVFSTDTQYF
CDR3nt: TGTGCCTCCTTGGGGGGACTAGTATTTTCTACAGATACGCAGTATTTT

j_gene: TRBJ2-2
v_gene: TRBV19
abundance: -
d_gene: -
CDR3aa: CASRTGTMTGELFF
CDR3nt: TGTGCCAGTAGAACCGGGACAATGACCGGGGAGCTGTTTTTT

j_gene: TRBJ2-7
v_gene: TRBV7-8
abundance: -
d_gene: -
CDR3aa: CASSLTSAHEQYF
CDR3nt: TGTGCCAGCAGCTTAACATCTGCCCACGAGCAGTACTTC

j_gene: TRBJ2-5
v_gene: TRBV4-3
abundance: -
d_gene: -
CDR3aa: CASSQEGDTEETQYF
CDR3nt: TGCGCCAGCAGCCAAGAGGGGGACACGGAAGAGACCCAGTACTTC

j_gene: TRBJ2-2
v_gene: TRBV4-2
abundance: -
d_gene: TRBD2
CDR3aa: CASSQGTGGVYTGELFF
CDR3nt: TGTGCCAGCAGCCAAGGGACGGGGGGGGTTTACACCGGGGAGCTGTTTTTT

j_gene: TRBJ1-5
v_gene: TRBV27
abundance: -
d_gene: -
CDR3aa: CASSFGVGRNQPQHF
CDR3nt: TGTGCCAGCAGTTTCGGGGTTGGACGCAATCAGCCCCAGCATTTT

j_gene: TRBJ1-2
v_gene: TRBV7-2
abundance: -
d_gene: -
CDR3aa: CASSLGVSNGYTF
CDR3nt: TGTGCCAGCAGCTTGGGAGTTTCGAATGGCTACACCTTC

j_gene: TRBJ2-3
v_gene: TRBV5-1
abundance: -
d_gene: TRBD2
CDR3aa: CASSWGLAGLQADTQYF
CDR3nt: TGCGCCAGCAGCTGGGGACTAGCGGGGCTTCAGGCAGATACGCAGTATTTT

j_gene: TRBJ2-7
v_gene: TRBV5-6
abundance: once
d_gene: -
CDR3aa: CASSLELIEGRTSDEQYF
CDR3nt: TGTGCCAGCAGCTTGGAGTTAATTGAGGGGAGGACCTCCGACGAGCAGTACTTC

j_gene: TRBJ2-2
v_gene: TRBV5-1
abundance: -
d_gene: TRBD1
CDR3aa: CASSFPGQGAGELFF
CDR3nt: TGCGCCAGCAGCTTTCCGGGACAGGGGGCCGGGGAGCTGTTTTTT

j_gene: TRBJ2-7
v_gene: TRBV5-1
abundance: -
d_gene: -
CDR3aa: CASSPQAQGISYEQYF
CDR3nt: TGCGCCAGCAGCCCCCAGGCCCAGGGTATCTCCTACGAGCAGTACTTC

j_gene: TRBJ1-5
v_gene: TRBV29-1
abundance: -
d_gene: -
CDR3aa: CSPPGFVSPQPQHF
CDR3nt: TGCAGCCCTCCGGGGTTCGTTTCTCCTCAGCCCCAGCATTTT

j_gene: TRBJ1-1
v_gene: TRBV7-9
abundance: once
d_gene: -
CDR3aa: CASSSQGWAFF
CDR3nt: TGTGCCAGCAGCTCACAGGGTTGGGCTTTCTTT

j_gene: TRBJ2-7
v_gene: TRBV7-9
abundance: -
d_gene: -
CDR3aa: CASSLSGAYEQYF
CDR3nt: TGTGCCAGCAGCCTTTCAGGGGCCTACGAGCAGTACTTC

j_gene: TRBJ2-7
v_gene: TRBV5-4
abundance: -
d_gene: -
CDR3aa: CASSLAGLERYEQYF
CDR3nt: TGTGCCAGCAGCCTAGCAGGTCTCGAGCGCTACGAGCAGTACTTC

j_gene: TRBJ1-1
v_gene: TRBV5-1
abundance: -
d_gene: -
CDR3aa: CASSLEPRNTEAFF
CDR3nt: TGCGCCAGCAGCTTGGAGCCGAGAAACACTGAAGCTTTCTTT

j_gene: TRBJ2-1
v_gene: TRBV6-6
abundance: -
d_gene: TRBD1
CDR3aa: CASSSGTGEYNEQFF
CDR3nt: TGTGCCAGCAGTTCCGGGACAGGGGAGTACAATGAGCAGTTCTTC

j_gene: TRBJ2-7
v_gene: TRBV7-2
abundance: -
d_gene: TRBD2
CDR3aa: CASSGTSPPYEQYF
CDR3nt: TGTGCCAGCAGCGGGACTAGCCCGCCCTACGAGCAGTACTTC

j_gene: TRBJ2-6
v_gene: TRBV27
abundance: many
d_gene: -
CDR3aa: CASSTGSANVLTF
CDR3nt: TGTGCCAGCAGCACAGGGTCAGCCAACGTCCTGACTTTC

j_gene: TRBJ2-7
v_gene: TRBV4-2
abundance: -
d_gene: TRBD1
CDR3aa: CASSQGQGLSYEQYF
CDR3nt: TGTGCCAGCAGCCAGGGACAGGGGCTCTCCTACGAGCAGTACTTC

j_gene: TRBJ2-3
v_gene: TRBV28
abundance: once
d_gene: -
CDR3aa: CASGKWVSAPSSSTDTQYF
CDR3nt: TGTGCGTCAGGGAAATGGGTATCCGCGCCCTCTTCGAGCACAGATACGCAGTATTTT

j_gene: TRBJ1-6
v_gene: TRBV7-3
abundance: -
d_gene: -
CDR3aa: CASSLTVTGYSPLHF
CDR3nt: TGTGCCAGCAGCTTAACCGTTACAGGTTATTCACCCCTCCACTTT

j_gene: TRBJ1-4
v_gene: TRBV28
abundance: -
d_gene: -
CDR3aa: CASSLVGRSNEKLFF
CDR3nt: TGTGCCAGCAGTTTAGTTGGCAGGTCTAATGAAAAACTGTTTTTT

j_gene: TRBJ1-2
v_gene: TRBV14
abundance: -
d_gene: TRBD1
CDR3aa: CASSQGGTGYGYTF
CDR3nt: TGTGCCAGCAGCCAAGGGGGGACAGGCTATGGCTACACCTTC

j_gene: TRBJ1-1
v_gene: TRBV7-3
abundance: once
d_gene: -
CDR3aa: CASSPGRGVGNTEAFF
CDR3nt: TGTGCCAGCAGCCCGGGGCGGGGGGTCGGGAACACTGAAGCTTTCTTT

j_gene: TRBJ1-2
v_gene: TRBV30
abundance: few
d_gene: -
CDR3aa: CAWSAGSSGHNYGYTF
CDR3nt: TGTGCCTGGAGTGCTGGGAGTTCGGGCCACAACTATGGCTACACCTTC

j_gene: TRBJ2-7
v_gene: TRBV15
abundance: -
d_gene: -
CDR3aa: CATSRDGDPDEQYF
CDR3nt: TGTGCCACCAGCAGAGACGGGGATCCCGACGAGCAGTACTTC

j_gene: TRBJ1-1
v_gene: TRBV5-4
abundance: -
d_gene: TRBD1
CDR3aa: CASSWGTENTEAFF
CDR3nt: TGTGCCAGCAGCTGGGGGACAGAGAACACTGAAGCTTTCTTT

j_gene: TRBJ2-7
v_gene: TRBV15
abundance: -
d_gene: -
CDR3aa: CATSSLSSYEQYF
CDR3nt: TGTGCCACCAGCAGTTTGAGCTCCTACGAGCAGTACTTC

j_gene: TRBJ2-1
v_gene: TRBV5-1
abundance: -
d_gene: -
CDR3aa: CASSFGGSYNEQFF
CDR3nt: TGCGCCAGCAGCTTCGGGGGCTCCTACAATGAGCAGTTCTTC

j_gene: TRBJ2-7
v_gene: TRBV5-5
abundance: -
d_gene: -
CDR3aa: CASSFSPHGSYEQYF
CDR3nt: TGCGCCAGCAGCTTTAGCCCCCACGGATCCTACGAGCAGTACTTC

j_gene: TRBJ2-5
v_gene: TRBV7-9
abundance: -
d_gene: TRBD1
CDR3aa: CASSHRGRREAQYF
CDR3nt: TGTGCCAGCAGCCACAGGGGGCGTCGAGAGGCCCAGTACTTC

j_gene: TRBJ1-2
v_gene: TRBV7-9
abundance: few
d_gene: -
CDR3aa: CASTRETYAYTF
CDR3nt: TGTGCCAGCACCCGGGAGACCTATGCCTACACCTTC

j_gene: TRBJ1-1
v_gene: TRBV9
abundance: -
d_gene: -
CDR3aa: CASSVADTEAFF
CDR3nt: TGTGCCAGCAGCGTAGCCGACACTGAAGCTTTCTTT

j_gene: TRBJ2-7
v_gene: TRBV11-2
abundance: -
d_gene: -
CDR3aa: CASSLGAPPYEQYF
CDR3nt: TGTGCCAGCAGCTTAGGCGCTCCTCCCTACGAGCAGTACTTC

j_gene: TRBJ2-3
v_gene: TRBV19
abundance: -
d_gene: TRBD2
CDR3aa: CASSIGGGTSTDTQYF
CDR3nt: TGTGCCAGTAGTATAGGGGGGGGGACTAGCACAGATACGCAGTATTTT

j_gene: TRBJ2-5
v_gene: TRBV7-2
abundance: -
d_gene: TRBD2
CDR3aa: CASSLPSGGEETQYF
CDR3nt: TGTGCCAGCAGCCTCCCAAGCGGGGGGGAAGAGACCCAGTACTTC

j_gene: TRBJ2-7
v_gene: TRBV7-8
abundance: -
d_gene: TRBD1
CDR3aa: CASSLVGTGGYEQYF
CDR3nt: TGTGCCAGCAGCTTAGTAGGGACAGGGGGCTACGAGCAGTACTTC

j_gene: TRBJ1-4
v_gene: TRBV28
abundance: -
d_gene: -
CDR3aa: CASGLQLPREEKLFF
CDR3nt: TGTGCCAGCGGCCTCCAGCTACCAAGGGAGGAAAAACTGTTTTTT

j_gene: TRBJ2-5
v_gene: TRBV9
abundance: -
d_gene: -
CDR3aa: CASSVGGRGGQETQYF
CDR3nt: TGTGCCAGCAGCGTAGGGGGGCGCGGGGGCCAAGAGACCCAGTACTTC